This TCR beta chain was sequenced for a study of OX40 agonist ivuxolimab in advanced cancers. Across the study: Past anti-PD-1, anti-PD-L1 or anti-CTLA-4 therapy was accepted, and roughly 38% had received some. Three patients, one with hepatocellular carcinoma and two with cutaneous melanoma, achieved partial responses.

Between the trimmed V and J ends, which lost 2 bases and 8 bases, there was a span of 13 bases. The CDR3 spans 14 residues. Germline V gene lookup returns CDR1 ENHRY and CDR2 SYGVKD. The investigators sampled blood at baseline, at cycle 4 day 1, and at cycle 7 day 1. This clone was counted once. This sequence may be a read error, since a much larger clone differs from it by one base. The sample contains more than one DNA sequence encoding this CDR3. Only in-frame clones appear in the TCRdb table, and some are missing; sequencing was by immunoSEQ multiplex PCR. The sample holds around 49,000 clones, approximately 87% seen once.

The receptor was derived from an adult with an advanced solid tumor such as melanoma, head and neck, liver or kidney cancer. The chain recombines TRBV10-3 with TRBJ2-4; D call uncertain. This specimen was CD4+ or CD8+ T cells sorted from blood, taken in a trial of the OX40 agonist ivuxolimab. In DNA form, the CDR3 reads TGTGCCATCAGTGAGGCTCCACGGGTTGACATTCAGTACTTC. Translation: CAISEAPRVDIQYF.